The 14 T cell receptor beta chains below come from one sample, sequenced in a study of blood T cell repertoires in COVID-19. Sequencing was performed with immunoSEQ multiplex PCR; in TCRdb, only in-frame clones are kept and a portion is missing. This table holds 75,000 to 100,000 clones, around 87% found once. Material for sequencing was peripheral blood. The receptor set was obtained from a human donor in a cohort sampled during active COVID-19.

This clone has ten or more counts. The V gene is TRBV6-5, the J gene TRBJ2-7; D unresolved. Germline V gene data show CDR1 as MNHEY and CDR2 as SVGAGI. CDR3 length equals 11 residues. Trimming took off 2 bases at V and 5 bases at J, with 4 bases between the two ends. Here the CDR3 DNA reads TGTGCCAGCAGTTACCTTAACGAGCAGTACTTC. Translated, it gives CASSYLNEQYF.

This sequence joins TRBV5-4 and TRBJ2-5; 9 positions agree with TRBD1. Looked up from germline, CDR1 is SGHNT and CDR2 is YYREEE (reference sequence). Trimming took 3 bases from V and 4 from J; bases not matched to a gene: 13. The CDR3 is made up of 17 amino acids. CDR3 loop: CASSWRDGTGFRETQYF. CDR3 nucleotide sequence: TGTGCCAGCAGCTGGAGGGACGGGACAGGGTTTAGAGAGACCCAGTACTTC.

The V and J genes are TRBV5-1 and TRBJ2-3; perhaps TRBD1 as D (6 bases). The length of the CDR3 is 13 residues. V lost 0 bases to trimming and J lost 7 bases, with 9 bases between them. CDR1 is SGHRS, CDR2 YFSETQ, per germline. The CDR3 nucleotides are TGCGCCAGCAGCTTGGGTGGGGGCTATACGCAGTATTTT. Translation gives CASSLGGGYTQYF.

This chain joins TRBV7-3 and TRBJ1-2, with D possibly being TRBD1 (6 bases). V lost 5 bases, J lost 4 bases, and 17 bases lay in between. The CDR3 covers 15 residues. Germline lookup yields CDR1 SGHTA and CDR2 FQGTGA. CDR3 in amino acids: CASSPGGGATYGYTF. Written as DNA, the CDR3 is TGTGCCAGCAGCCCGGGAGGGGGGGCGACCTATGGCTACACCTTC. Together with reference TRBV7-3 and TRBJ1-2, the CDR3 gives the full variable domain: GAGVSQTPSNKVTEKGKYVELRCDPISGHTALYWYRQSLGQGPEFLIYFQGTGAADDSGLPNDRFFAVRPEGSVSTLKIQRTERGDSAVYLCASSPGGGATYGYTFGSGTRLTVV.

V gene TRBV3-1 (or the pseudogene TRBV3-2) combines with J gene TRBJ2-2, with TRBD2 as a possible D gene (5 bases). Germline V lookup: CDR1 LGHDT, CDR2 YNNKEL (reference sequence). V dropped 1 base and J dropped 6 bases, with 15 bases sitting between them. The CDR3 has 16 residues. Written as DNA, the CDR3 is TGTGCCAGCAGCCAAGCTTACGAGGGAGTTGCCGGGGAGCTGTTTTTT. Translating it yields CASSQAYEGVAGELFF.

The rearrangement uses TRBV9 and TRBJ2-7; 7 bases are a match to TRBD2. The germline V gene has CDR1 SGDLS and CDR2 YYNGEE. This CDR3 region has 15 residues. J gave up 1 base and V 2 bases, and 6 bases lay outside the gene matches. Here the CDR3 reads CASSVLAAGSYEQYF. CDR3 nucleotide sequence: TGTGCCAGCAGCGTCCTAGCGGCAGGTTCCTACGAGCAGTACTTC.

V is TRBV15 and J is TRBJ2-7; 8 bases align to TRBD2. V trimming: 1 base; J trimming: 3 bases; junction bases outside the gene matches: 5. CDR1 LNHNV and CDR2 YYDKDF come from the germline V gene (reference sequence). This CDR3 spans 15 amino acids. For the CDR3, the DNA is TGTGCCACCAGCAGAGGGCTAAGCGGGAGCTACGAGCAGTACTTC. This encodes CATSRGLSGSYEQYF.

Here the CDR3 DNA reads TGTGCCACCGGGAAGGGGACAGTCTATGGCTACACCTTC. The encoded protein is CATGKGTVYGYTF. The chain couples TRBV2 to TRBJ1-2; TRBD1 matches 7 bases. The CDR3 length is 13 residues. V lost 10 bases, J lost 4 bases, and 9 bases stayed unmatched. Germline CDR1 is SNHLY and CDR2 is FYNNEI.

The V and J genes are TRBV9 and TRBJ2-7; 10 positions match TRBD2. Trimming removed 4 bases from V and 5 bases from J; junction bases left unmatched: 12. The CDR3 loop spans 16 amino acids. Germline lookup yields CDR1 SGDLS and CDR2 YYNGEE. CDR3 loop: CASSFKPGLAFDEQYF. The CDR3 DNA reads TGTGCCAGCAGCTTTAAACCGGGACTAGCGTTCGACGAGCAGTACTTC.

The chain couples TRBV4-3 to TRBJ1-2; D remains ambiguous. Germline-derived CDR1 and CDR2 are LGHNA and YSLEER. This CDR3 contains 14 residues. The V gene lost 0 bases and the J gene lost 4 bases, with 9 bases spanning the gap. The DNA for the CDR3 is TGCGCCAGCAGCCAAGATCCGAGCCCCTATGGCTACACCTTC. Translated: CASSQDPSPYGYTF.

This clone was observed once. The chain employs TRBV29-1 and TRBJ1-2, with a possible D match to TRBD1 (6 bases). V gave up 6 bases and J gave up 2 bases, with 19 bases separating them. CDR3 length: 15 residues. The germline V gene encodes CDR1 SQVTM and CDR2 ANQGSEA. Here the CDR3 reads CSVERGAGANYGYTF. Written as DNA, the CDR3 is TGCAGCGTCGAACGAGGGGCAGGGGCGAACTATGGCTACACCTTC. Full variable domain (outside the CDR3, taken from reference TRBV29-1 and TRBJ1-2): SAVISQKPSRDICQRGTSLTIQCQVDSQVTMMFWYRQQPGQSLTLIATANQGSEATYESGFVIDKFPISRPNLTFSTLTVSNMSPEDSSIYLCSVERGAGANYGYTFGSGTRLTVV.

V usage is TRBV4-2 and J usage is TRBJ2-1, with TRBD2 identical over 10 bases. V lost 6 bases and J lost 8; bases outside the gene matches: 16. Germline CDR1 reads LGHNA; CDR2 reads YNFKEQ. The CDR3 contains 17 residues. CDR3 coding DNA: TGTGCCAGCAGTCGGACTAGCGGACGCGGGGGGGACGATGAGCAGTTCTTC. Translating gives CASSRTSGRGGDDEQFF.

This chain joins TRBV7-3 and TRBJ2-1, with D hard to call. The CDR3 covers 12 residues. Trimming cost V 0 bases and J 6 bases, with 3 bases left between them. CDR1 is SGHTA, CDR2 FQGTGA, per germline. CDR3 DNA: TGTGCCAGCAGCTTAACTCGCAATGAGCAGTTCTTC. The encoded protein is CASSLTRNEQFF.

The V call is TRBV28, the J call TRBJ2-7, with 10 bases aligning to TRBD1. V shed 4 bases and J 2 bases; nucleotides not matched to a gene: 5. Germline V gene lookup returns CDR1 MDHEN and CDR2 SYDVKM. The CDR3 loop spans 15 amino acids. The CDR3 spells CASSYGQGETYEQYF. The CDR3, as DNA: TGTGCCAGCAGTTACGGACAGGGGGAAACCTACGAGCAGTACTTC.